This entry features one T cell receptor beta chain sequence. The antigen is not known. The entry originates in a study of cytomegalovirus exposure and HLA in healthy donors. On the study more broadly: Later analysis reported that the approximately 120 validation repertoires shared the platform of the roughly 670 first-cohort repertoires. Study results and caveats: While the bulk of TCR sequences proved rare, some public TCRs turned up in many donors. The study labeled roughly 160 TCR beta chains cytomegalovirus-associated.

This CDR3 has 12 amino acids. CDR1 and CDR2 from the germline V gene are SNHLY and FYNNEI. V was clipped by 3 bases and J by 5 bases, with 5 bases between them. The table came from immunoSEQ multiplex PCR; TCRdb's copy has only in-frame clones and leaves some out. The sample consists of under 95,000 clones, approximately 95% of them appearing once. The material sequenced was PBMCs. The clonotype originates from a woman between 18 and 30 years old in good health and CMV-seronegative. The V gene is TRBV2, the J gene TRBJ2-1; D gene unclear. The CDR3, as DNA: TGTGCCAGCAGTGAGCACAACAATGAGCAGTTCTTC. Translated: CASSEHNNEQFF.